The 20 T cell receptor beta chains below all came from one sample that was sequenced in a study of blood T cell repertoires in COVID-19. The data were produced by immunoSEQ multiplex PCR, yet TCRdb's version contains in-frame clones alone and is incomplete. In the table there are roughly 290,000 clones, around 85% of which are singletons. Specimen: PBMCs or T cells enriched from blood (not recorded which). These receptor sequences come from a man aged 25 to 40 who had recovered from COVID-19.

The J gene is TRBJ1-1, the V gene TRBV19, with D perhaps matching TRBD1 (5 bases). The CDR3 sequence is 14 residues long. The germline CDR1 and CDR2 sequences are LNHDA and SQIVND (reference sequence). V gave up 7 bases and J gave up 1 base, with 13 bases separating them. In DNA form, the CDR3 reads TGTGCCAGTATTATCGGCAGGGAGAACACTGAAGCTTTCTTT. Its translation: CASIIGRENTEAFF.

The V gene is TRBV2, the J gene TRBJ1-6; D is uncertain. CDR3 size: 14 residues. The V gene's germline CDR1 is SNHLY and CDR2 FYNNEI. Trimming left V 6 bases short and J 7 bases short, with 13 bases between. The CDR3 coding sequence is TGTGCCAGCAGGGTTCGCGGGAGGAATTCACCCCTCCACTTT. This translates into CASRVRGRNSPLHF. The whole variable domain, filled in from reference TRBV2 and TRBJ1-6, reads EPEVTQTPSHQVTQMGQEVILRCVPISNHLYFYWYRQILGQKVEFLVSFYNNEISEKSEIFDDQFSVERPDGSNFTLKIRSTKLEDSAMYFCASRVRGRNSPLHFGNGTRLTVT.

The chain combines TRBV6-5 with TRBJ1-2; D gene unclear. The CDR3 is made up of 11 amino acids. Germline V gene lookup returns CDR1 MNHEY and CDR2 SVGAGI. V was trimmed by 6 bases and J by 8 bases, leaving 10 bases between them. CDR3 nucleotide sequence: TGTGCCAGCAGGAGCGTCGGCGGCTACACCTTC. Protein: CASRSVGGYTF.

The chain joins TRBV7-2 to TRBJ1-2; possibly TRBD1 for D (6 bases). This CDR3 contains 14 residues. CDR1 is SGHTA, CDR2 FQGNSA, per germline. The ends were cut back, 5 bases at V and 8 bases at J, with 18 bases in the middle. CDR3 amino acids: CASSPQGEVGGYTF. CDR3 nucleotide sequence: TGTGCCAGCAGCCCACAGGGTGAGGTAGGAGGCTACACCTTC.

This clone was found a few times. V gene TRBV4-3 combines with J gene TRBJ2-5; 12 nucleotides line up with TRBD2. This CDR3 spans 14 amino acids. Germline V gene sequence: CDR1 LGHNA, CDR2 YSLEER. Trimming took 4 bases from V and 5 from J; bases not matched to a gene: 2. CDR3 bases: TGCGCCAGCAGCCTGGGGACTAGCGGGGAGACCCAGTACTTC. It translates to CASSLGTSGETQYF.

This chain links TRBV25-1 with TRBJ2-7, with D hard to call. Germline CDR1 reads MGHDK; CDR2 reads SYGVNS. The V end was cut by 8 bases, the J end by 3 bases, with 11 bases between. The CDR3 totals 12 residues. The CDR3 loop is CASQYNDYEQYF. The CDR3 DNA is TGTGCCAGCCAATACAATGACTACGAGCAGTACTTC.

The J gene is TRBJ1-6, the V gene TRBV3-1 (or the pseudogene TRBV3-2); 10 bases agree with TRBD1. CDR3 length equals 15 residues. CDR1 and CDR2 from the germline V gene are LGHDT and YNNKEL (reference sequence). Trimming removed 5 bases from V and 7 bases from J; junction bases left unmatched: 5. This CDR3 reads CASSFRQGANSPLHF. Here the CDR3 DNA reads TGTGCCAGCAGCTTTCGACAGGGGGCGAATTCACCCCTCCACTTT.

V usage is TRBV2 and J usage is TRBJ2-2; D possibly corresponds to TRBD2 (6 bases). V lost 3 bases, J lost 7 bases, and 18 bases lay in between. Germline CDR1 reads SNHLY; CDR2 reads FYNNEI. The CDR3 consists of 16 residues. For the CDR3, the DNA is TGTGCCAGCAGTGACGCCACGGGAGTTGTAGTCGGGGAGCTGTTTTTT. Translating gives CASSDATGVVVGELFF.

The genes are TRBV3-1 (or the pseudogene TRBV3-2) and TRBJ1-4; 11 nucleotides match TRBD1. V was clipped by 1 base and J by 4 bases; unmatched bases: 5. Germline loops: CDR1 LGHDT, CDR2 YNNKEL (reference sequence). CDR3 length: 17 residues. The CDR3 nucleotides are TGTGCCAGCAGCCAAGGGACAGGGGGCGCTGGTAATGAAAAACTGTTTTTT. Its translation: CASSQGTGGAGNEKLFF.

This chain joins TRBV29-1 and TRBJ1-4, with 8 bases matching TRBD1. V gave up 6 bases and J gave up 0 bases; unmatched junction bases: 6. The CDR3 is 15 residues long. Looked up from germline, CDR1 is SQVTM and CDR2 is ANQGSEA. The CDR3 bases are TGCAGCGTCGCAAACAGGGGGGCAACTAATGAAAAACTGTTTTTT. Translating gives CSVANRGATNEKLFF.

This CDR3 is CASSLGTGDTGELFF. CDR3 nucleotides: TGTGCCAGCAGTCTCGGGACAGGGGACACCGGGGAGCTGTTTTTT. This chain links TRBV7-9 with TRBJ2-2, with TRBD1 matching over 10 bases. This CDR3 is 15 amino acids long. With 6 bases clipped from V and 3 bases from J, the junction kept 4 bases outside the gene matches. Germline loops: CDR1 SEHNR, CDR2 FQNEAQ (reference sequence). Full variable domain (missing parts from reference TRBV7-9 and TRBJ2-2): DTGVSQNPRHKITKRGQNVTFRCDPISEHNRLYWYRQTLGQGPEFLTYFQNEAQLEKSRLLSDRFSAERPKGSFSTLEIQRTEQGDSAMYLCASSLGTGDTGELFFGEGSRLTVL.

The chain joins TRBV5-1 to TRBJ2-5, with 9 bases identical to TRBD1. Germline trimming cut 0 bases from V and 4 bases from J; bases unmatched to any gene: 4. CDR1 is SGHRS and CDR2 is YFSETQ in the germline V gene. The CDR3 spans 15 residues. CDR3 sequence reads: CASSLDRGLGETQYF. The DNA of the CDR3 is TGCGCCAGCAGCTTGGACAGGGGGCTAGGAGAGACCCAGTACTTC.

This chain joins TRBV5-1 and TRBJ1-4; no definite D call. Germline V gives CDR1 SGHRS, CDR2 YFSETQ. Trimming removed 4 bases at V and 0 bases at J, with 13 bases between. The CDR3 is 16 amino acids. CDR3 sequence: CASSPGRGATNEKLFF. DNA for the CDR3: TGCGCCAGCAGCCCCGGGCGGGGAGCAACTAATGAAAAACTGTTTTTT.

The CDR3 is CASGGGDTEAFF. CDR3 nucleotides: TGTGCCAGCGGAGGGGGGGACACTGAAGCTTTCTTT. The J gene is TRBJ1-1, the V gene TRBV2, with a possible D match to TRBD1 (6 bases). V lost 8 bases to trimming and J lost 3 bases, with 10 bases between them. Germline V gene data show CDR1 as SNHLY and CDR2 as FYNNEI. The CDR3 is made up of 12 amino acids.

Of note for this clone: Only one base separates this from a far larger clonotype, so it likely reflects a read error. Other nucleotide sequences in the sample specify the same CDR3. The CDR3 DNA reads as TGTGCCAGCAGTTTCAATAGCAATCAGCCCCAGCATTTT. This translates into CASSFNSNQPQHF. The rearrangement uses TRBV27 and TRBJ1-5; D call uncertain. CDR3 length: 13 residues. Germline CDR1 reads MNHEY; CDR2 reads SMNVEV (reference sequence). Trimming stripped 3 bases from V and 0 bases from J, with 3 bases between.

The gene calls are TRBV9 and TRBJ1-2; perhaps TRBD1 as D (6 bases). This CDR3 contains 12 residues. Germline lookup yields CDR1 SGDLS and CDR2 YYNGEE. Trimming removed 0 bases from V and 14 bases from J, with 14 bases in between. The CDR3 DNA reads TGTGCCAGCAGCGTAGAAGCAGGGGCAGTAACCTTC. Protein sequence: CASSVEAGAVTF.

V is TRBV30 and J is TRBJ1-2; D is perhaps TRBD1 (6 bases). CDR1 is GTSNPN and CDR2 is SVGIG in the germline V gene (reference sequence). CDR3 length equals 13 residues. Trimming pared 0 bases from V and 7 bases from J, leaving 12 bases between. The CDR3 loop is CAWSVWGRGGYTF. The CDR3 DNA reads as TGTGCCTGGAGTGTATGGGGGCGAGGTGGCTACACCTTC.

CDR3 loop: CASGQDYGYTF. CDR3 sequence (DNA): TGTGCCAGCGGGCAGGACTATGGCTACACCTTC. V gene TRBV9 combines with J gene TRBJ1-2; D gene ambiguous. Per germline, CDR1 SGDLS and CDR2 YYNGEE. CDR3 length: 11 residues. Trimming cost V 7 bases and J 3 bases, with 7 bases left between them.

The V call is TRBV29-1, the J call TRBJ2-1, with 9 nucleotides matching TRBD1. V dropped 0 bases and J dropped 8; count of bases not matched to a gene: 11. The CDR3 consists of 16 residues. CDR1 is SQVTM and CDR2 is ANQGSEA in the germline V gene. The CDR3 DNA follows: TGCAGCGTTGAAGATCTCGAGGACAGGGGAAGGGATGAGCAGTTCTTC. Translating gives CSVEDLEDRGRDEQFF.

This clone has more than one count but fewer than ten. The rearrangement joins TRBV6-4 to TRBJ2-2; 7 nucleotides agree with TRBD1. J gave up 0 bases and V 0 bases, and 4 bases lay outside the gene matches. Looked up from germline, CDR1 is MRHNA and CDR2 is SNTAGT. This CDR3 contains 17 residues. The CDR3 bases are TGTGCCAGCAGTGACTCCATGACAGGGACGAACACCGGGGAGCTGTTTTTT. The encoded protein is CASSDSMTGTNTGELFF.